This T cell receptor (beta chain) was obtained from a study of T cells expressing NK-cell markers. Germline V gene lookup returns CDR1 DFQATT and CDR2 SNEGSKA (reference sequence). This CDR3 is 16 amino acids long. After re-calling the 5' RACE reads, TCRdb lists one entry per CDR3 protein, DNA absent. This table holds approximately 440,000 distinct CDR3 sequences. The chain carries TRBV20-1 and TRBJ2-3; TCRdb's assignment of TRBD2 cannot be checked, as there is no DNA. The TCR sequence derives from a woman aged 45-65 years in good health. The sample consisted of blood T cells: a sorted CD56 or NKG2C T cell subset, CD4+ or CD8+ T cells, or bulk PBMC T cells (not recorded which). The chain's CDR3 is CSARDTFGLAGETQYF.